A single T cell receptor beta chain is shown here with its context. These data belong to a study of identifying expanded T cells in peripheral blood. V lost 4 bases and J lost 1, with 7 bases in between. Germline-derived CDR1 and CDR2 are WSHSY and SAAADI. The CDR3 extends over 13 amino acids. TCRdb's copy holds only in-frame clones and misses some; the assay was immunoSEQ multiplex PCR. The sample yields approximately 85,000 clones, 88% seen once. Material: blood. The rearrangement joins TRBV10-2 to TRBJ2-5, with no clear D. The origin of this receptor is a person aged 18 to 70 in good health. Here the CDR3 reads CASSVGIQETQYF. CDR3 nucleotide sequence: TGCGCCAGCAGTGTTGGGATCCAAGAGACCCAGTACTTC.